The 24 T cell receptor beta chains reported below all come from one sample, sequenced in a study of patients and donors after allogeneic stem cell transplantation. TCRdb redid the calling of the RT-PCR reads with MiXCR, one entry per CDR3 protein. The sample includes hundreds of thousands of distinct CDR3 sequences, 16% of them seen just once. The sequenced material came from blood, either unsorted or a sorted T cell fraction (not recorded which). These receptors all come from a human donor who was either an allogeneic HSCT recipient or a stem cell or donor lymphocyte infusion donor (not recorded which). It is not recorded whose cells these are; they may come from a transplant donor.

The table lists this clonotype with a count of one. CDR3 sequence: CASSLLTSGSSGANVLTF. The CDR3, as DNA: TGTGCCAGCAGTTTATTAACTAGCGGGAGCTCTGGGGCCAACGTCCTGACTTTC. This chain uses TRBV28 with TRBJ2-6; 11 bases match TRBD2. From germline, CDR1 is MDHEN and CDR2 SYDVKM. CDR3 length equals 18 residues. V lost 1 base and J lost 0; bases outside the gene matches: 2.

With regard to this clonotype: Mismatch with germline at one junction end may stem from a read error. The chain employs TRBV4-1 and TRBJ2-1; 9 bases match TRBD2. The CDR3 consists of 16 residues. CDR1 and CDR2 from the germline V gene are MGHRA and YSYEKL. The CDR3 protein is CASSQRLAGFYYEQFF. The CDR3 DNA reads as TGCGCCAGCAGCCAAAGGCTAGCGGGATTCTACTATGAGCAGTTCTTC.

This clonotype was detected only a few times. The chain joins TRBV6-5 to TRBJ2-7; D unresolved. Germline CDR1 is MNHEY and CDR2 is SVGAGI. The CDR3 extends over 14 amino acids. V lost 0 bases to trimming and J lost 2 bases, with 8 bases between them. The CDR3 region is CASSYSTPTYEQYF. The CDR3 bases are TGTGCCAGCAGTTACTCAACGCCCACCTACGAGCAGTACTTC.

This chain uses TRBV3-1 with TRBJ2-1; TRBD2 matches at 9 bases. V lost 3 bases and J lost 3; bases outside the gene matches: 6. This CDR3 has 16 residues. Germline V gene lookup returns CDR1 LGHDT and CDR2 YNNKEL (reference sequence). CDR3 in amino acids: CASSQVAGANYNEQFF. The CDR3 nucleotides read TGTGCCAGCAGCCAGGTAGCGGGAGCGAACTACAATGAGCAGTTCTTC.

This clonotype appeared a few times. The chain uses TRBV11-2 and TRBJ1-1, with a possible D match to TRBD1 (5 bases). Trimming removed 6 bases from V and 4 bases from J, with 9 bases in between. Germline V gives CDR1 SGHAT, CDR2 FQNNGV. The CDR3 spans 12 residues. As DNA, the CDR3 is TGTGCCAGCAGAACTAGGGGCACTGAAGCTTTCTTT. Translated: CASRTRGTEAFF. Looking up the rest from reference TRBV11-2 and TRBJ1-1 gives the full variable domain: EAGVAQSPRYKIIEKRQSVAFWCNPISGHATLYWYQQILGQGPKLLIQFQNNGVVDDSQLPKDRFSAERLKGVDSTLKIQPAKLEDSAVYLCASRTRGTEAFFGQGTRLTVV.

This clonotype came up a few times. The V gene is TRBV9, the J gene TRBJ2-7; D may be TRBD1 or TRBD2 (5 bases each). Germline V gene data show CDR1 as SGDLS and CDR2 as YYNGEE. The length of the CDR3 is 14 residues. The ends were cut back, 2 bases at V and 2 bases at J, with 11 bases in the middle. The CDR3 DNA is TGTGCCAGCAGCGTGGGGACGACGGCCTACGAGCAGTACTTC. It yields the protein CASSVGTTAYEQYF.

This clonotype has just a few counts. The chain recombines TRBV12-3 or TRBV12-4 with TRBJ2-1; weak D call: TRBD2 (7 bases). The CDR3 extends over 16 amino acids. Between the trimmed V and J ends, which lost 7 bases and 10 bases, there was a span of 26 bases. CDR3 loop: CASNPRGGASIVEQFF. The DNA for the CDR3 is TGTGCCAGCAACCCGAGGGGGGGGGCCTCCATAGTGGAGCAGTTCTTC.

This clonotype was recorded a few times. The chain is built from TRBV10-3 and TRBJ2-3, with 10 positions matching TRBD2. Germline-derived CDR1 and CDR2 are ENHRY and SYGVKD. This CDR3 has 15 amino acids. The trim removed 7 bases at V and 4 bases at J, leaving 8 bases unmatched. This CDR3 reads CAITITSGEADTQYF. CDR3 nucleotide sequence: TGTGCCATCACTATCACTAGCGGGGAAGCAGATACGCAGTATTTT.

This clonotype was found a few times. The chain joins TRBV29-1 to TRBJ1-1; D possibly corresponds to TRBD1 (6 bases). Germline CDR1 reads SQVTM; CDR2 reads ANQGSEA. The CDR3 sequence is 14 residues long. Trimming took 6 bases from V and 1 from J, leaving 15 bases between them. The CDR3 region has the DNA TGCAGCGTCGGGGGGCAGGGCTCGAACACTGAAGCTTTCTTT. Encoded protein: CSVGGQGSNTEAFF.

This clonotype was seen a handful of times. The chain recombines TRBV29-1 with TRBJ2-3; a possible D gene is TRBD2 (5 bases). With 4 bases removed from V and 4 bases from J, the gap between germline ends came to 15 bases. The germline gives CDR1 SQVTM, CDR2 ANQGSEA. This CDR3 has 14 amino acids. This CDR3 is CSVGEGGVSDTQYF. Written as DNA, the CDR3 is TGCAGCGTTGGCGAGGGTGGGGTCTCAGATACGCAGTATTTT.

The chain joins TRBV10-3 to TRBJ2-1; possibly TRBD1 or TRBD2 for D (5 bases each). The CDR3 consists of 14 residues. V was clipped by 4 bases and J by 4 bases, with 11 bases between them. Germline V lookup: CDR1 ENHRY, CDR2 SYGVKD. CDR3 DNA: TGTGCCATCAGTGGCCGGGACCAGTACAATGAGCAGTTCTTC. Amino acids: CAISGRDQYNEQFF.

This clonotype was seen ten or more times. At one end, the junction sequence differs from germline, possibly due to a read error. The chain links TRBV5-1 to TRBJ2-1; perhaps TRBD1 as D (6 bases). The length of the CDR3 is 13 residues. The germline V gene has CDR1 SGHRS and CDR2 YFSETQ. CDR3 region: CASSSSTGTLGVF. In nucleotides, the CDR3 is TGCGCCAGCAGCTCCAGTACCGGGACACTGGGGGTCTTC.

V usage is TRBV10-3 and J usage is TRBJ2-7; D remains unclear. Germline CDR1 is ENHRY and CDR2 is SYGVKD. Deletions cut 5 bases from V and 2 bases from J, with 10 bases between. The CDR3 runs 13 residues. The DNA for the CDR3 is TGTGCCATCAGTCCCGTTAGTGCCTACGAGCAGTACTTC. Residues: CAISPVSAYEQYF.

This chain uses TRBV11-2 with TRBJ1-6, with D unclear. Germline V gene lookup returns CDR1 SGHAT and CDR2 FQNNGV. V lost 5 bases to trimming and J lost 9 bases, with 14 bases between them. The CDR3 has 14 amino acids. The CDR3 here is CASSPRTATSPLHF. The CDR3 DNA follows: TGTGCCAGCAGCCCTAGGACGGCGACTTCACCCCTCCACTTT.

This clonotype occurred a few times. The chain combines TRBV2 with TRBJ2-5; possibly TRBD1 for D (7 bases). Trimming removed 4 bases at V and 5 bases at J, with 14 bases between. Germline V gene sequence: CDR1 SNHLY, CDR2 FYNNEI. The CDR3 loop spans 14 amino acids. CDR3 nucleotide sequence: TGTGCCAGCAGTGGAGGCAGGGGGAGGGAGACCCAGTACTTC. As protein: CASSGGRGRETQYF.

This chain uses TRBV9 with TRBJ2-3; D assignment may be TRBD1 or TRBD2 (5 bases each). The V end lost 0 bases, the J end lost 2 bases, and 10 bases lay between the germline ends. Germline V gene lookup returns CDR1 SGDLS and CDR2 YYNGEE. The CDR3 contains 15 residues. In DNA form, the CDR3 reads TGTGCCAGCAGCGTAGATGGGACCTTCACAGATACGCAGTATTTT. This codes for CASSVDGTFTDTQYF.

This clonotype was observed a handful of times. This chain joins TRBV4-1 and TRBJ2-1; TRBD2 aligns across 10 bases. J gave up 3 bases and V 4 bases, and 6 bases lay outside the gene matches. The CDR3 has 16 residues. Per germline, CDR1 MGHRA and CDR2 YSYEKL. CDR3 sequence: CASSRSRTSGYNEQFF. CDR3 nucleotides: TGCGCCAGCAGCCGTTCGAGGACTAGCGGCTACAATGAGCAGTTCTTC.

The sample holds a few counts of this clonotype. The chain couples TRBV7-9 to TRBJ2-7; the D call may be TRBD1 or TRBD2 (7 bases each). Trimming removed 5 bases from V and 6 bases from J, with 17 bases in between. CDR1 SEHNR and CDR2 FQNEAQ come from the germline V gene (reference sequence). This CDR3 region has 14 residues. The DNA of the CDR3 is TGTGCCAGCAGCCCAGGGGGGGGTCGAGTCGAGCAGTACTTC. This sequence encodes CASSPGGGRVEQYF.

This clonotype was found a few times. The chain combines TRBV7-9 with TRBJ2-7; 12 nucleotides agree with TRBD1. V dropped 8 bases and J dropped 6; count of bases not matched to a gene: 11. CDR1 and CDR2 from the germline V gene are SEHNR and FQNEAQ (reference sequence). The CDR3 covers 15 residues. The CDR3 bases are TGTGCCAGCGGGACCGCTGGGACAGGGGGCGGCGAGCAGTACTTC. Its protein is CASGTAGTGGGEQYF.

There are a few counts of this clonotype. The rearrangement uses TRBV4-1 and TRBJ1-2, with no clear D. V was trimmed by 0 bases and J by 4 bases, leaving 6 bases between them. From germline, CDR1 is MGHRA and CDR2 YSYEKL. This CDR3 is 13 amino acids long. CDR3 DNA: TGCGCCAGCAGCCAAGACTCGGCCTATGGCTACACCTTC. Amino acids: CASSQDSAYGYTF.

This clonotype was picked up a small number of times. The chain recombines TRBV12-3 or TRBV12-4 with TRBJ2-5; 10 nucleotides line up with TRBD2. Unmatched junction bases numbered 18, after V lost 3 bases and J lost 5 bases. This CDR3 has 19 amino acids. CDR3 loop: CASSFDPLSGRASAETQYF. CDR3 bases: TGTGCCAGCAGTTTCGACCCGCTGAGCGGGAGGGCCTCCGCTGAGACCCAGTACTTC.

The chain couples TRBV6-2 or TRBV6-3 to TRBJ2-1, with a possible D match to TRBD2 (6 bases). Per the germline V gene, CDR1 is MNHEY and CDR2 is SVGEGT. V was trimmed by 4 bases and J by 7 bases, leaving 20 bases between them. The CDR3 sequence is 16 residues long. CDR3 amino acids: CASSSPVTRLKNEQFF. Written as DNA, the CDR3 is TGTGCCAGCAGTTCCCCCGTGACTAGATTGAAAAATGAGCAGTTCTTC.

This clonotype was seen a few times. CDR3 sequence reads: CATTSSHGSLTDTQYF. CDR3 DNA sequence: TGTGCCACCACGTCCAGTCATGGAAGTCTCACAGATACGCAGTATTTT. J is TRBJ2-3 and V is TRBV19; D is ambiguous. CDR1 is LNHDA, CDR2 SQIVND, per germline (reference sequence). The length of the CDR3 is 16 residues. Deletions cut 10 bases from V and 2 bases from J, with 22 bases between.

This clonotype has more than one count but fewer than ten. The J gene is TRBJ1-5, the V gene TRBV14; no clear D. The ends were cut back, 1 base at V and 0 bases at J, with 10 bases in the middle. This CDR3 contains 16 residues. CDR1 SGHDN and CDR2 FVKESK come from the germline V gene. CDR3: CASSQVGCDSNQPQHF. For the CDR3, the DNA is TGTGCCAGCAGCCAAGTGGGTTGCGATAGCAATCAGCCCCAGCATTTT.